This T cell receptor beta chain comes out of a study of cytomegalovirus exposure and HLA in healthy donors. Whole-study results and caveats: Presence/absence analyses rested on an assumption that sequencing depth was roughly uniform across donors.

There are 15 residues in the CDR3. Germline CDR1 is SGHTA and CDR2 is FQGTGA. V lost 5 bases to trimming and J lost 0 bases, with 11 bases between them. As concerns this clone: Its antigen is not known.

The PCR employed 60 Vbeta primers together with 13 Jbeta primers. Assay: immunoSEQ multiplex PCR; the TCRdb copy retains only in-frame clones and omits some. This table has about 130,000 clones, around 80% appearing once. The gene calls are TRBV7-3 and TRBJ1-3; D unclear. The receptor's source is a woman aged 40 to 55 in good health and CMV-seronegative. The specimen sequenced was PBMCs. Here the CDR3 reads CASSPTKSSGNTIYF. Here the CDR3 DNA reads TGTGCCAGCAGCCCAACCAAGAGCTCTGGAAACACCATATATTTT.